These T cell receptor beta chains were read from a single sample in a study of T cell responses to AZD1222 COVID-19 vaccine. Measured with immunoSEQ multiplex PCR; TCRdb has only the in-frame clones, and not every one. Of around 85,000 clones listed, about nine tenths are singletons. Source: peripheral blood, taken 28 days after the second AZD1222 dose. Receptors were obtained from an adult who received the AZD1222 COVID-19 vaccine. Each CDR3 is given with its conserved first and last residue. The order of the fields is D gene, V gene, clone size, J gene, CDR3 protein, CDR3 DNA. The D gene is left open where the match is weak. Some rows have no size entry. The others give once, few or many, or a class for an expanded clone.

.,TRBV14,.,TRBJ2-5,CASSQGRSSVSETQYF,TGTGCCAGCAGCCAGGGGCGGTCCAGTGTATCGGAGACCCAGTACTTC
.,TRBV4-2,.,TRBJ1-5,CASSQEPYSNQPQHF,TGTGCCAGCAGCCAAGAACCTTATAGCAATCAGCCCCAGCATTTT
.,TRBV5-1,.,TRBJ1-1,CASASTPQLNTEAFF,TGCGCCAGCGCCAGTACCCCTCAATTGAACACTGAAGCTTTCTTT
TRBD2,TRBV28,.,TRBJ2-7,CASSTSGAGGKEQYF,TGTGCCAGCAGCACTTCAGGAGCGGGGGGGAAAGAGCAGTACTTC
TRBD2,TRBV9,.,TRBJ2-3,CASSPRRVVAGNTDTQYF,TGTGCCAGCAGCCCCAGGAGGGTAGTAGCGGGGAACACAGATACGCAGTATTTT
TRBD1,TRBV30,.,TRBJ1-1,CAWSGAGRGGVRAFF,TGTGCCTGGAGTGGGGCAGGCCGAGGGGGCGTGAGAGCTTTCTTT
TRBD1,TRBV5-1,once,TRBJ2-7,CASNLDRGEQYF,TGCGCCAGCAACTTAGACAGGGGCGAGCAGTACTTC
.,TRBV28,.,TRBJ1-2,CASTDQGTLYGYTF,TGTGCCAGCACCGACCAGGGTACCCTCTATGGCTACACCTTC
TRBD2,TRBV4-3,.,TRBJ2-3,CASSQDGGTSGDTQYF,TGCGCCAGCAGCCAAGATGGGGGGACTAGCGGGGATACGCAGTATTTT
TRBD2,TRBV15,.,TRBJ2-4,CATSRDGSGIAKNIQYF,TGTGCCACCAGCAGAGATGGGAGCGGGATAGCCAAAAACATTCAGTACTTC
TRBD1,TRBV5-5,.,TRBJ1-2,CASSLTGARDGYTF,TGTGCCAGCAGCTTGACAGGGGCCCGAGATGGCTACACCTTC
TRBD1,TRBV18,.,TRBJ1-2,CASSPGQGRNYGYTF,TGTGCCAGCTCACCGGGACAGGGCCGTAACTATGGCTACACCTTC
.,TRBV5-1,.,TRBJ1-1,CASSSDMNTEAFF,TGCGCCAGCAGCTCCGACATGAACACTGAAGCTTTCTTT
TRBD1,TRBV19,.,TRBJ1-2,CASSIAPGQTYGYTF,TGTGCCAGTAGTATAGCCCCGGGACAGACCTATGGCTACACCTTC
.,TRBV3-1/TRBV3-2,.,TRBJ1-5,CASSQSSGSQPQHF,TGTGCCAGCAGCCAAAGTTCCGGTTCTCAGCCCCAGCATTTT
.,TRBV5-1,.,TRBJ2-1,CASSAGESYNEQFF,TGCGCCAGCAGCGCCGGGGAATCCTACAATGAGCAGTTCTTC
.,TRBV7-9,.,TRBJ1-2,CASRPAGNYGYTF,TGTGCCAGCCGTCCCGCAGGGAACTATGGCTACACCTTC
TRBD1,TRBV5-6,once,TRBJ1-2,CASSLTGTAYRNYGYTF,TGTGCCAGCAGCTTAACCGGGACAGCCTATCGAAACTATGGCTACACCTTC
.,TRBV18,.,TRBJ2-7,CASSPPGLRYEQYF,TGTGCCAGCTCACCCCCCGGACTGCGATACGAGCAGTACTTC
.,TRBV18,once,TRBJ2-2,CASSPSGTGYTGELFF,TGTGCCAGCTCACCCTCCGGGACGGGATACACCGGGGAGCTGTTTTTT
.,TRBV6-5,.,TRBJ1-2,CASSREVHGYTF,TGTGCCAGCAGTCGAGAGGTCCATGGCTACACCTTC
.,TRBV27,.,TRBJ1-5,CASAVRYSNQPQHF,TGTGCCAGCGCCGTGAGGTATAGCAATCAGCCCCAGCATTTT
.,TRBV7-8,.,TRBJ2-7,CASSALLGVVVGSYEQYF,TGTGCCAGCAGCGCCCTGTTGGGGGTAGTCGTTGGGTCCTACGAGCAGTACTTC
.,TRBV28,once,TRBJ1-1,CASSLYRAGDTEAFF,TGTGCCAGCAGTTTATACAGGGCAGGGGACACTGAAGCTTTCTTT
TRBD1,TRBV5-4,.,TRBJ1-6,CASSLVGQPNSPLHF,TGTGCCAGCAGCTTGGTGGGACAGCCGAATTCACCCCTCCACTTT
.,TRBV5-4,.,TRBJ1-3,CASSFQGSRDTIYF,TGTGCCAGCAGCTTCCAGGGGAGTAGGGACACCATATATTTT
.,TRBV5-1,.,TRBJ1-5,CASSLGSNQPQHF,TGCGCCAGCAGCTTGGGGAGCAATCAGCCCCAGCATTTT
TRBD1,TRBV7-6,few,TRBJ1-5,CASSLANRGNQPQHF,TGTGCCAGCAGCTTGGCTAACAGGGGAAATCAGCCCCAGCATTTT
.,TRBV4-1,.,TRBJ1-6,CASSPESGEGSPLHF,TGCGCCAGCAGCCCCGAGAGCGGGGAGGGCTCACCCCTCCACTTT
.,TRBV5-4,.,TRBJ1-2,CASSPGHTRGYTF,TGTGCCAGCAGCCCAGGACACACCCGTGGCTACACCTTC
.,TRBV6-2/TRBV6-3,.,TRBJ2-7,CASSYGLMRGGRTYEQYF,TGTGCCAGCAGTTACGGCCTGATGAGGGGAGGCAGGACCTACGAGCAGTACTTC
.,TRBV5-8,.,TRBJ1-2,CASTRGRPNYGYTF,TGTGCCAGCACTAGGGGGAGGCCGAACTATGGCTACACCTTC
.,TRBV3-1/TRBV3-2,.,TRBJ1-2,CAEAMIQPNGPLYSTADYGYTF,TGTGCCGAAGCAATGATCCAACCAAACGGACCTCTATATTCAACAGCGGACTATGGCTACACCTTC